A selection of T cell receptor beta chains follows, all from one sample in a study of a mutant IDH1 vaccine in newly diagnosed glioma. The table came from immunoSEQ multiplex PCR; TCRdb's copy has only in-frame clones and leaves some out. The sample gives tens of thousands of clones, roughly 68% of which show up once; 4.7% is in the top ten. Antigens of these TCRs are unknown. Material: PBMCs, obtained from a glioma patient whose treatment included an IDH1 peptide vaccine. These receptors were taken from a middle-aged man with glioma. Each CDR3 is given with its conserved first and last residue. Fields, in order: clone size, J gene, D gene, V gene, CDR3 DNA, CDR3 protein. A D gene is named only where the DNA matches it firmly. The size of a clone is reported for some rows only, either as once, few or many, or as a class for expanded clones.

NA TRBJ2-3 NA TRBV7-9 TGTGCCAGCAGCCCTCCCGGGACTGGGGGGGATACGCAGTATTTT CASSPPGTGGDTQYF
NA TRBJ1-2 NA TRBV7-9 TGTGCCAGCAGCTTAGAAGGGGATGGCTACACCTTC CASSLEGDGYTF
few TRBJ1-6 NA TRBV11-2 TGTGCCAGCAGCCTGGGACGCCTAAGGTCTAATTCACCCCTCCACTTT CASSLGRLRSNSPLHF
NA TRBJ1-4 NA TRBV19 TGTGCCAGTAGTATAGCGGAGGGCCTCTGGGATGAAAAACTGTTTTTT CASSIAEGLWDEKLFF
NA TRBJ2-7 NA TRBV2 TGTGCCAGCAGTCCACAGGAGAGCTCCTACGAGCAGTACTTC CASSPQESSYEQYF
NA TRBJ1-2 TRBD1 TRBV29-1 TGCAGCGCTCCCACAGGGGGCGCAGATGGCTACACCTTC CSAPTGGADGYTF
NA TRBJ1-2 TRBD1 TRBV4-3 TGCGCCAGCAGCCAGGGACAGGGGACCTACTATGGCTACACCTTC CASSQGQGTYYGYTF
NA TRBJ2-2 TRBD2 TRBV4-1 TGCGCCAGCAGCCATTTAGCGGGGGGGCGCGACACCGGGGAGCTGTTTTTT CASSHLAGGRDTGELFF
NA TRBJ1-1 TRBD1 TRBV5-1 TGCGCCAGCAGCCTCCCTGTCGTTGGGACAGGGGGCTTGGAGACTGAAGCTTTCTTT CASSLPVVGTGGLETEAFF
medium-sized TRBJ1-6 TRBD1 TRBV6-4 TGTGCCAGCAGTGAGTTGGGACAGGGGGCCAATTCACCCCTCCACTTT CASSELGQGANSPLHF
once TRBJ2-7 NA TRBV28 TGTGCCAGCAGATGGGGAAGGTCCTACGAGCAGTACTTC CASRWGRSYEQYF
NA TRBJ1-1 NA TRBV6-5 TGTGCCAGCAGCCTTCCCGGGGGGAACACTGAAGCTTTCTTT CASSLPGGNTEAFF
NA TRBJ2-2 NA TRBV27 TGTGCCAGCAGCGTGGGGGCGGGATCCACCGGGGAGCTGTTTTTT CASSVGAGSTGELFF
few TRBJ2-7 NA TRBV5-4 TGTGCCAGCAGTTATCCGGGGAACCAATACGAGCAGTACTTC CASSYPGNQYEQYF
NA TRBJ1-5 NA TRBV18 TGTGCCAGCTCACGCTCCGGGACACAGGGCAGCAATCAGCCCCAGCATTTT CASSRSGTQGSNQPQHF
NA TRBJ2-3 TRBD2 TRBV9 TGTGCCAGCAGCGTAGCTAGCGGGGGGGTCACAGATACGCAGTATTTT CASSVASGGVTDTQYF
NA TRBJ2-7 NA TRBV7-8 TGTGCCAGCAGCTCCGGCGGGAAGGCCGAGCAGTACTTC CASSSGGKAEQYF
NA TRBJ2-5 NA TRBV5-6 TGTGCCAGCAGCTTGGGGACTCAAGAGACCCAGTACTTC CASSLGTQETQYF
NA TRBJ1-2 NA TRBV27 TGTGCCAGCAGTTTATATCCCGCCGCGGGGTCCAATGGCTACACCTTC CASSLYPAAGSNGYTF
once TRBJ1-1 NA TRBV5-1 TGCGCCAGCAGCTTGATGTCGGGCCCGGGGACTGAAGCTTTCTTT CASSLMSGPGTEAFF
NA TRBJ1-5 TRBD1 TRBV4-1 TGCGCCAGCAGCCAAGGGGGTGACAGGGGCGGCCGGCCCCAGCATTTT CASSQGGDRGGRPQHF
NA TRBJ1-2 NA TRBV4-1 TGCGCCAGCAGCCAAGATAGGGCCGACTATGGCTACACCTTC CASSQDRADYGYTF
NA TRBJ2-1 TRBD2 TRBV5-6 TGTGCCAGCAGCTTAATGTCCACTAGCGGGGGGAATGAGCAGTTCTTC CASSLMSTSGGNEQFF
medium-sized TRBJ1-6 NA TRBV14 TGTGCCAGCAGCCAAGGGGGCTCCTATAATTCACCCCTCCACTTT CASSQGGSYNSPLHF
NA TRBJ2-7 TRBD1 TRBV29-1 TGCAGCGTGCTCCGGGACAGGGACGAGCAGTACTTC CSVLRDRDEQYF
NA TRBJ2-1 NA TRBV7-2 TGTGCCAGCAGCCTAGGGCCTTCTAGTGAGCAGTTCTTC CASSLGPSSEQFF
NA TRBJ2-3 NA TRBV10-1 TGCGCCAGCAGTGAGGGGGTGGGGGGGCTGGATACGCAGTATTTT CASSEGVGGLDTQYF
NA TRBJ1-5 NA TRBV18 TGTGCCAGCTCAGCAGGGGAGGGCAGCTACAATCAGCCCCAGCATTTT CASSAGEGSYNQPQHF
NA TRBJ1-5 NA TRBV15 TGTGCCACCAGCAGTGGATTAGGAGATCAGCCCCAGCATTTT CATSSGLGDQPQHF
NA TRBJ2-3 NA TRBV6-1 TGTGCCAGCAGCTCTAGTCCCCTCACAGATACGCAGTATTTT CASSSSPLTDTQYF
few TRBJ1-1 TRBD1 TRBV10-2 TGCGCCAGCTTCCCCGACTCTGGACAGGAGGGCACTGAAGCTTTCTTT CASFPDSGQEGTEAFF
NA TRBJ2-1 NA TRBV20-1 TGCAGTGGTAGACTCCTGAATGAGCAGTTCTTC CSGRLLNEQFF
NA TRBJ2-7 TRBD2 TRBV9 TGTGCCAGCAGCTCGGGGGGCGAGCAGTACTTC CASSSGGEQYF
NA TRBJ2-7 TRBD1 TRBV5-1 TGCGCCAGCAGCTACCTCGGGACAGCTGCGGAGCAGTACTTC CASSYLGTAAEQYF
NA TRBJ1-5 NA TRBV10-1 TGCGCCAGCAGTGATGGGGGTCAGCCCCAGCATTTT CASSDGGQPQHF
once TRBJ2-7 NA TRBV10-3 TGTGCCATCAGTGGGACGGATGCCGAGCAGTACTTC CAISGTDAEQYF
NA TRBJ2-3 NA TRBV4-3 TGCGCCAGCAGCCGGACTACAGGGACAGATACGCAGTATTTT CASSRTTGTDTQYF
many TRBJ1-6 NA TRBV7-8 TGTGCCAGCAGCCCACGGTTGCAAAGCTCCTATAATTCACCCCTCCACTTT CASSPRLQSSYNSPLHF
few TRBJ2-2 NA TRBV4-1 TGCGCCAGCAGCCAAGTCTATAGTAACACCGGGGAGCTGTTTTTT CASSQVYSNTGELFF
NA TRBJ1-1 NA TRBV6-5 TGTGCCAGCAGTTACTCGGACAGTATGAACACTGAAGCTTTCTTT CASSYSDSMNTEAFF
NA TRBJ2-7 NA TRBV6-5 TGTGCCAGCAGTTACCGTGCTCAGCACTACGAGCAGTACTTC CASSYRAQHYEQYF
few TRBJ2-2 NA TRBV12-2 TGTGCAAGTCGCTTGAAGGGGGCCGGGGCAGAGGAAGGCAACACCGGGGAGCTGTTTTTT CASRLKGAGAEEGNTGELFF
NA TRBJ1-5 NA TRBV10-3 TGTGCCACCGCGCCTAGGACAGATAGCAATCAGCCCCAGCATTTT CATAPRTDSNQPQHF
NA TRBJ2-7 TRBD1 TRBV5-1 TGCGCCAGCAGCCTCGGACAGGGGGCGGTTGAGCAGTACTTC CASSLGQGAVEQYF
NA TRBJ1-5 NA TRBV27 TGTGCCAGCAGGCCGATAGGCAATCAGCCCCAGCATTTT CASRPIGNQPQHF